This T cell receptor (beta chain) originates from a study of blood T cell repertoires in COVID-19. Overall study: The analysed material was cDNA or gDNA that came from T cells, B-cell-depleted T cells, or PBMCs.

The study recruited people aged about 18 to 95 years across about two dozen US areas. The CDR3 totals 15 residues. With 4 bases removed from V and 0 bases from J, the gap between germline ends came to 11 bases. Germline CDR1 KGHDR, CDR2 SFDVKD. Using immunoSEQ multiplex PCR, the repertoire was profiled, and TCRdb retains in-frame clones only, with some absent. The sample gives around 190,000 clones, 87% of which show up once; 10% is in the top ten. The chain links TRBV24-1 to TRBJ2-5; D is unclear. Sequencing was done on a sample of PBMCs or T cells enriched from blood (not recorded which). The TCR originated in a man aged 18 to 29 with acute COVID-19. As DNA, the CDR3 is TGTGCCACCAGTGAACTAACTGGGTACCAAGAGACCCAGTACTTC. This sequence encodes CATSELTGYQETQYF.